What follows are 27 T cell receptor beta chains derived from one specimen sequenced in a study of T cells after yellow fever vaccination. TCRdb recomputed calls from the 5' RACE reads with MiXCR, one row per CDR3 protein. The sample has more than 15,000 distinct CDR3 sequences, under 5% seen once. Sequencing used PBMCs, either bulk or a sorted T-cell subset (CD4+, CD8+, memory, or dextramer-sorted; not recorded which), obtained 15 days after the yellow fever booster vaccination. The receptors shown here come from a man younger than 40 who received the YFV17D yellow fever vaccine.

Only one count was recorded for this clonotype. A read error may be the cause here, since a much bigger clone is one base away. V usage is TRBV7-9 and J usage is TRBJ2-5; D unclear. V gave up 5 bases and J gave up 5 bases, with 12 bases separating them. CDR1 is SEHNR and CDR2 is FQNEAQ in the germline V gene (reference sequence). The length of the CDR3 is 13 residues. The CDR3 is CASSPQNPETQYF. CDR3 bases: TGTGCCAGCAGCCCCCAAAATCCGGAGACCCAGTACTTC.

In its sample, this clonotype was seen many times. This chain links TRBV5-1 with TRBJ2-6, with 9 positions matching TRBD2. J gave up 1 base and V 5 bases, and 25 bases lay outside the gene matches. CDR1 is SGHRS, CDR2 YFSETQ, per germline. The CDR3 has 23 residues. The CDR3 sequence is CASRHPLGTATLAGSSGANVLTF. CDR3 coding DNA: TGCGCCAGCAGACACCCTTTAGGGACGGCTACTCTAGCGGGATCTTCTGGGGCCAACGTCCTGACTTTC.

At least ten counts were recorded for this clonotype. The DNA of the CDR3 is TGTGCCAGCAGCCAAGATACGGAACGGGGACAGCCCCAGCATTTT. Translation gives CASSQDTERGQPQHF. V usage is TRBV4-2 and J usage is TRBJ1-5; D unclear. Trimming cost V 0 bases and J 7 bases, with 13 bases left between them. The CDR3 covers 15 residues. The germline gives CDR1 LGHNA, CDR2 YNFKEQ.

This clonotype was seen at least ten times. The V gene is TRBV19, the J gene TRBJ2-5, with D perhaps assigned TRBD1 or TRBD2 (5 bases each). The CDR3 is 18 amino acids. CDR1 and CDR2 from the germline V gene are LNHDA and SQIVND (reference sequence). The V end was cut by 5 bases, the J end by 2 bases, with 24 bases between. The CDR3 DNA sequence: TGTGCCAGTAGTGCCCCGGGGCGGCGGACCACGGGTCAAGAGACCCAGTACTTC. This codes for CASSAPGRRTTGQETQYF.

The chain joins TRBV21-1 to TRBJ1-1. TRBV21-1 is a known pseudogene. The CDR3 runs 16 residues. The CDR3 is CASQDTPGPLLAEDFF. The CDR3 DNA follows: TGTGCCAGCCAAGATACGCCGGGTCCTCTTCTGGCTGAAGATTTCTTT.

By share, this clonotype ranks as medium-sized. V usage is TRBV7-6 and J usage is TRBJ2-5, with D possibly matching TRBD2 (6 bases). Germline V gives CDR1 SGHVS, CDR2 FNYEAQ. V was cut by 5 bases and J by 1 base, with 14 bases left in between. The CDR3 runs 15 residues. The chain's CDR3 is CASSGRLVPQETQYF. Here the CDR3 DNA reads TGTGCCAGCAGCGGAAGACTAGTGCCCCAAGAGACCCAGTACTTC.

This clonotype appeared many times. The genes are TRBV13 and TRBJ2-1, with a possible D match to TRBD2 (6 bases). The V gene's germline CDR1 is PRHDT and CDR2 FYEKMQ (reference sequence). Trimming left V 3 bases short and J 3 bases short, with 6 bases between. The CDR3 has 13 residues. CDR3 bases: TGTGCCAGCAGCTTCGGGGGCTACAATGAGCAGTTCTTC. Its protein product is CASSFGGYNEQFF.

This clonotype was detected ten times or more. This chain joins TRBV19 and TRBJ2-2; D remains ambiguous. V lost 3 bases, J lost 0 bases, and 8 bases lay in between. Germline CDR1 and CDR2: LNHDA and SQIVND (reference sequence). The CDR3 consists of 15 residues. The CDR3 here is CASSIGSANTGELFF. CDR3 DNA sequence: TGTGCCAGTAGTATCGGCTCGGCGAACACCGGGGAGCTGTTTTTT.

This clonotype was observed many times. V is TRBV12-3 or TRBV12-4 and J is TRBJ2-5; D remains ambiguous. V lost 6 bases and J 4 bases, leaving 6 bases between the germline ends. There are 11 residues in the CDR3. The CDR3 bases are TGTGCCAGCAGCCCAGGAGAGACCCAGTACTTC. Its protein product is CASSPGETQYF.

This clonotype appeared many times. The chain is built from TRBV4-3 and TRBJ2-3; D not resolved. The CDR3 has 16 amino acids. Germline V gene data show CDR1 as LGHNA and CDR2 as YSLEER. Trimming took 0 bases from V and 3 from J, leaving 13 bases between them. DNA for the CDR3: TGCGCCAGCAGCCAAGAAATTGGCGCCGATACAGATACGCAGTATTTT. Protein: CASSQEIGADTDTQYF.

At least ten counts were recorded for this clonotype. The rearrangement joins TRBV13 to TRBJ1-2; D is ambiguous. V lost 5 bases and J lost 3, with 7 bases in between. Germline lookup yields CDR1 PRHDT and CDR2 FYEKMQ (reference sequence). The CDR3 has 12 residues. CDR3 in amino acids: CASSTDHYGYTF. Here the CDR3 DNA reads TGTGCCAGCAGCACAGACCACTATGGCTACACCTTC.

This clonotype was detected ten times or more. The chain carries TRBV4-3 and TRBJ2-1; 13 bases line up with TRBD2. CDR1 and CDR2 (germline): LGHNA, YSLEER. This CDR3 spans 17 amino acids. The junction had 12 bases not matched to a gene; V was cut back by 4 bases and J by 9 bases. In DNA form, the CDR3 reads TGCGCCAGCAGCCGCAAGATTACTAGCGGGGGGGGGAGTGAGCAGTTCTTC. Protein product: CASSRKITSGGGSEQFF.

This clonotype was found many times. The V gene is TRBV7-6, the J gene TRBJ2-7; TRBD1 matches 9 bases. CDR1 SGHVS and CDR2 FNYEAQ come from the germline V gene. This CDR3 comprises 15 residues. V shed 1 base and J 2 bases; nucleotides not matched to a gene: 3. CDR3 sequence (DNA): TGTGCCAGCAGCTTAGGACAGGGGGGGACCTACGAGCAGTACTTC. Its protein product is CASSLGQGGTYEQYF.

This clonotype is deemed medium-sized. The rearrangement links TRBV10-3 to TRBJ2-7; D is ambiguous. The V gene's germline CDR1 is ENHRY and CDR2 SYGVKD. Trimming stripped 2 bases from V and 4 bases from J, with 15 bases between. The CDR3 is 15 amino acids. The CDR3 sequence: CAISEGGVRRYEQYF. Written as DNA, the CDR3 is TGTGCCATCAGTGAGGGTGGAGTAAGGCGGTACGAGCAGTACTTC.

This clonotype was seen ten or more times. The V and J genes are TRBV6-5 and TRBJ2-7; TRBD2 is a possible D gene (6 bases). The CDR3 loop spans 11 amino acids. Between the trimmed V and J ends, which lost 8 bases and 2 bases, there was a span of 7 bases. Germline CDR1 MNHEY, CDR2 SVGAGI. This CDR3 reads CASGGTYEQYF. The CDR3 DNA reads as TGTGCCAGCGGGGGGACCTACGAGCAGTACTTC.

This clonotype occurred many times. This rearrangement joins TRBV12-3 or TRBV12-4 to TRBJ2-5; TRBD1 aligns across 7 bases. CDR3 length: 15 amino acids. V dropped 5 bases and J dropped 5; count of bases not matched to a gene: 11. This chain's CDR3 is CASSPPPTGTETQYF. The DNA of the CDR3 is TGTGCCAGCAGTCCCCCCCCGACAGGGACCGAGACCCAGTACTTC.

In its sample, this clonotype was seen many times. The rearrangement joins TRBV21-1 to TRBJ2-6; the table assigns TRBD2, which was not confirmed against the DNA. TRBV21-1 is marked as a pseudogene. CDR3 length equals 18 residues. CDR3 in amino acids: CASSKEGIRVSGANVLTF. The CDR3 bases are TGTGCCAGCAGCAAAGAAGGGATTAGGGTCTCCGGGGCCAACGTCCTGACTTTC.

This clonotype was seen many times. The CDR3: CASSVLAGLGNEQFF. The CDR3 DNA is TGTGCCAGCAGCGTACTAGCGGGATTGGGAAATGAGCAGTTCTTC. This chain uses TRBV7-9 with TRBJ2-1; TRBD2 agrees at 10 bases. Germline V gives CDR1 SEHNR, CDR2 FQNEAQ (reference sequence). The J segment lost 7 bases and the V segment lost 5 bases, leaving 8 bases of the junction unmatched. The CDR3 runs to 15 residues.

This clonotype was recorded at least ten times. The chain is built from TRBV4-1 and TRBJ2-7; 7 positions match TRBD1. J lost 3 bases, V lost 4 bases, and 9 bases had no gene match. Germline lookup yields CDR1 MGHRA and CDR2 YSYEKL. This CDR3 spans 15 amino acids. The DNA of the CDR3 is TGCGCCAGCAGCCCAGCCGGGACAGAATACTACGAGCAGTACTTC. This sequence encodes CASSPAGTEYYEQYF.

This clonotype was counted ten times or more. The chain recombines TRBV3-1 with TRBJ2-5; 11 bases map to TRBD2. This CDR3 contains 16 residues. Trimming took 0 bases from V and 2 from J; bases not matched to a gene: 2. CDR1 LGHDT and CDR2 YNNKEL come from the germline V gene (reference sequence). The CDR3 region has the DNA TGTGCCAGCAGCCAAGACTGGACTAGCGGGCAAGAGACCCAGTACTTC. Its translation is CASSQDWTSGQETQYF.

This clonotype was seen ten or more times. This chain joins TRBV7-9 and TRBJ1-1; D gene unclear. This CDR3 region has 14 residues. V was pared by 5 bases and J by 1 base, with 11 bases between. Germline CDR1 reads SEHNR; CDR2 reads FQNEAQ (reference sequence). CDR3 nucleotide sequence: TGTGCCAGCAGCGTACTGGATGGGAACACTGAAGCTTTCTTT. Its protein is CASSVLDGNTEAFF.

In its sample, this clonotype was seen many times. V usage is TRBV6-2 or TRBV6-3 and J usage is TRBJ2-1; TRBD2 agrees at 11 bases. CDR1 MNHEY and CDR2 SVGEGT come from the germline V gene. V shed 2 bases, J shed 7 bases, and the junction held 4 bases outside the gene matches. The CDR3 loop spans 15 amino acids. CDR3 nucleotides: TGTGCCAGCAGTTACGGGACTAGCGGCATAAATGAGCAGTTCTTC. The encoded protein is CASSYGTSGINEQFF.

There are many counts of this clonotype. The gene calls are TRBV20-1 and TRBJ1-1; D is uncertain. V was clipped by 3 bases and J by 3 bases, with 17 bases between them. CDR1 and CDR2 (germline): DFQATT, SNEGSKA (reference sequence). The CDR3 has 15 amino acids. The CDR3 protein is CSASVTSGPHTEAFF. The CDR3 bases are TGCAGTGCTAGTGTGACCTCGGGCCCACACACTGAAGCTTTCTTT.

This clonotype showed up many times. The V and J genes are TRBV3-1 and TRBJ2-5; 8 bases are a match to TRBD1. V shed 2 bases and J 4 bases; nucleotides not matched to a gene: 6. CDR3 length equals 15 residues. Germline values: CDR1 LGHDT, CDR2 YNNKEL (reference sequence). The CDR3 sequence is CASSQSGGGGETQYF. In nucleotides, the CDR3 is TGTGCCAGCAGCCAATCAGGGGGCGGCGGAGAGACCCAGTACTTC.

This clonotype was picked up many times. The chain links TRBV4-3 to TRBJ1-3, with D possibly matching TRBD1 (6 bases). The V gene's germline CDR1 is LGHNA and CDR2 YSLEER. The length of the CDR3 is 16 residues. Trimming stripped 5 bases from V and 0 bases from J, with 14 bases between. Written as DNA, the CDR3 is TGCGCCAGCAGCGCCCATCCGGGACACTCTGGAAACACCATATATTTT. Its translation: CASSAHPGHSGNTIYF.

This clonotype showed up many times. The J gene is TRBJ2-7, the V gene TRBV12-3 or TRBV12-4, with TRBD2 matching over 7 bases. V lost 9 bases to trimming and J lost 3 bases; unmatched junction nucleotides: 14. CDR3 length: 15 amino acids. This chain's CDR3 is CARCPGGTTDYEQYF. CDR3 DNA sequence: TGTGCCAGGTGTCCCGGCGGGACTACCGACTACGAGCAGTACTTC.

This clonotype was counted ten times or more. The V and J genes are TRBV15 and TRBJ1-5; the D is unclear. CDR3 size: 16 residues. CDR1 is LNHNV, CDR2 YYDKDF, per germline (reference sequence). V lost 5 bases to trimming and J lost 1 base, with 15 bases between them. CDR3 nucleotides: TGTGCCACCAGCTCCCGGGCTCCTCTAAGCAATCAGCCCCAGCATTTT. Amino acid sequence: CATSSRAPLSNQPQHF. The full variable domain, completed using reference TRBV15 and TRBJ1-5, is DAMVIQNPRYQVTQFGKPVTLSCSQTLNHNVMYWYQQKSSQAPKLLFHYYDKDFNNEADTPDNFQSRRPNTSFCFLDIRSPGLGDTAMYLCATSSRAPLSNQPQHFGDGTRLSIL.